This TCR beta chain is drawn from a study of CD8+ T cells in alopecia areata (dated 2018 in TCRdb). Looking at the study overall: The treated patients took part in an open-label pilot trial in which moderate-to-severe alopecia areata was treated with oral tofacitinib at 5 to 10 mg twice daily. Tofacitinib was given for 6 to 18 months, followed by 6 months of follow-up off drug to assess delayed response and recurrence. In treated patients, disease severity was measured using the SALT score, which gives the percentage of scalp surface area affected. The study used high-throughput TCRbeta sequencing to examine T cell clonal expansion in alopecia areata, in both the C3H/HeJ mouse model and human patients. Human TCRbeta sequencing covered scalp tissue and sorted CD4+ and CD8+ peripheral blood T cells from patchy and totalis/universalis alopecia areata patients and healthy controls. Patients on tofacitinib were biopsied at baseline and after 4 and 24 weeks of treatment, and several of the patients also had a later scalp biopsy. Scalp clonality was compared among normal scalp (n=4), patchy alopecia areata scalp (n=8), and alopecia totalis/universalis scalp (n=8). RNA came from the PAXgene miRNA kit for fixed scalp, the miRNeasy kit for PBMCs, and the RNeasy kit for mouse skin. immunoSEQ multiplex PCR using 35 Vbeta forward primers and 13 Jbeta reverse primers was used to amplify TCRbeta CDR3 regions. Results the study describes overall, beyond this receptor: Lesional scalp, especially in alopecia totalis/universalis, showed higher clonality and more expanded CD8+ clones than normal scalp, suggesting antigenic drive. During tofacitinib treatment, many expanded lesional clones stuck around in both scalp and blood, and this persistence may partly explain why relapse happens after treatment is stopped. Because the treated cohort was small and had only one nonresponder, larger studies are needed to examine links between baseline CD8+ expansion and response. Tofacitinib significantly decreased scalp clonality and the number of expanded CD8+ clones among the top 100 scalp clones. Resident alphabeta T cells in normal human skin are also sequenced, complicating scalp TCR repertoire analysis, unlike mouse skin dominated by gammadelta T cells. TCR sequences shared between patients were less clear than in mice, possibly partly because of HLA diversity in the patient population.

Library preparation was by the immunoSEQ multiplex PCR assay. RNA was extracted from all samples and reverse transcribed into cDNA, which served as template for TCR sequencing. SuperScript III was used for first-strand cDNA synthesis, primed with a 2:1 mix of oligo-dT and random hexamers. A synthetic immune receptor repertoire was used to assess amplification bias, and residual bias was removed computationally. The source study handled its data this way. Raw reads were preprocessed to remove errors, and CDR3 was defined according to IMGT conventions as the region from the conserved cysteine to phenylalanine. Clonality was calculated as 1 minus Shannon entropy normalized by log2 of the number of productive unique TCRs. Scalp TCRbeta sequences were cross-referenced with sorted blood CD4 and CD8 repertoires so that the CD4 or CD8 identity of scalp clones could be inferred. TCRdb carries this immuneACCESS record with in-frame sequences only. Its versions omit some clonotypes, under half of them owing to an unresolved V gene in the studies checked, with the rest unexplained. That table supplies the V and J calls and clone size; D and trimming were determined from the DNA. Present in this sample are more than 200,000 clones, around two fifths of which were seen just once. Of the sample, roughly 2.6% is held by the ten largest clones.

From V the trimming removes 0 bases and from J it removes 7 bases, while the gene matches leave 6 bases of the junction unaccounted for. The germline V gene supplies CDR1 SGDLS and CDR2 YYNGEE. Its CDR3 holds 15 amino acids, cysteine through phenylalanine. Kept here is only the CDR3 DNA, which spans 45 bases and is read in frame from base 1. A word on this clone: The antigen this receptor binds is unknown. Within one base of it there is no much larger clone, and no base qualities were kept.

This specimen's treatment or condition label, interpreted: oral pan-JAK inhibitor, 5-10 mg twice daily. Peripheral blood and lesional scalp punch biopsies were obtained from patients with alopecia areata. PBMCs were isolated by density centrifugation and stained for CD3, CD4 and CD8, and CD4+ and CD8+ T cells were sorted on a FACSAria. The chain is assembled from TRBV9 and TRBJ2-7; 11 bases in between match TRBD2. This clonotype originated in a human donor with alopecia areata. The specimen was CD4+ T cells sorted from blood, collected around week 36, from a patient treated with tofacitinib. The DNA reads TGTGCCAGCAGCGTAGATGGGACTAGCGGTAATGAGCAGTACTTC. Protein translation: CASSVDGTSGNEQYF.